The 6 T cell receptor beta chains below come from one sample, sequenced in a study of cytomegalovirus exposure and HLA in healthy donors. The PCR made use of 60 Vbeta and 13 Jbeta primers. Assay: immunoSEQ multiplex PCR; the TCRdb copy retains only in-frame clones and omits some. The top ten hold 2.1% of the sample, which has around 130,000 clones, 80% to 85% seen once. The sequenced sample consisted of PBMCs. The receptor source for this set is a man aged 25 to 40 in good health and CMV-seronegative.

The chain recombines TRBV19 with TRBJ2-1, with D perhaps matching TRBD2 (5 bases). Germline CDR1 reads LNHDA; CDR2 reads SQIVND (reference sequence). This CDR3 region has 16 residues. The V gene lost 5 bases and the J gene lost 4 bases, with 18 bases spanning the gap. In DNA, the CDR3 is TGTGCCAGTAGTCCCCCTCGCAGGACTCTGTACAATGAGCAGTTCTTC. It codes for CASSPPRRTLYNEQFF.

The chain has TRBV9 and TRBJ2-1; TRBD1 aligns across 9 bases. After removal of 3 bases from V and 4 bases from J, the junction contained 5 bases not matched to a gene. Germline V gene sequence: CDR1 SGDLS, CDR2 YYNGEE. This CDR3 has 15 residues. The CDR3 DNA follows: TGTGCCAGCAGCGGGACAGGGGCGATATACAATGAGCAGTTCTTC. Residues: CASSGTGAIYNEQFF.

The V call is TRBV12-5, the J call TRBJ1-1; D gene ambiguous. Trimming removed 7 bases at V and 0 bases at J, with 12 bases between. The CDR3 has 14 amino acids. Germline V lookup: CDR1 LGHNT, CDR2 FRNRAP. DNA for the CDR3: TGTGCTAGTGCCTCCGGGTCCTTGAACACTGAAGCTTTCTTT. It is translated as CASASGSLNTEAFF.

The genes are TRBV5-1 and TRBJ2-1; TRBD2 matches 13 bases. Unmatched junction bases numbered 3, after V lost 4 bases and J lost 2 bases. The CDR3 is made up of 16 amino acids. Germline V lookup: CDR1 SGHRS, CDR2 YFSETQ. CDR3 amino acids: CASSQGLAGPYNEQFF. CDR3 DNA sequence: TGCGCCAGCAGCCAGGGACTAGCGGGGCCCTACAATGAGCAGTTCTTC.

CDR3 residues: CAHRGENTEAFF. The DNA for the CDR3 is TGTGCCCACAGGGGCGAGAACACTGAAGCTTTCTTT. The chain carries TRBV7-9 and TRBJ1-1, with 7 bases fitting TRBD1. CDR1 and CDR2 (germline): SEHNR, FQNEAQ (reference sequence). Trimming at V came to 11 bases and at J to 1 base, leaving 4 bases not matched to a gene. This CDR3 is built from 12 residues.

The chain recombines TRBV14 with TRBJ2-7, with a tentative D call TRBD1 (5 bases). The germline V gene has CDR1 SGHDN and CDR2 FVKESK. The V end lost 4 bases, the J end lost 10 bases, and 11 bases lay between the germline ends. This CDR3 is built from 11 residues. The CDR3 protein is CASSPGPTQYF. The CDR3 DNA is TGTGCCAGCAGCCCAGGGCCGACTCAGTACTTC. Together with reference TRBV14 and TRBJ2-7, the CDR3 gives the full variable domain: EAGVTQFPSHSVIEKGQTVTLRCDPISGHDNLYWYRRVMGKEIKFLLHFVKESKQDESGMPNNRFLAERTGGTYSTLKVQPAELEDSGVYFCASSPGPTQYFGPGTRLTVT.